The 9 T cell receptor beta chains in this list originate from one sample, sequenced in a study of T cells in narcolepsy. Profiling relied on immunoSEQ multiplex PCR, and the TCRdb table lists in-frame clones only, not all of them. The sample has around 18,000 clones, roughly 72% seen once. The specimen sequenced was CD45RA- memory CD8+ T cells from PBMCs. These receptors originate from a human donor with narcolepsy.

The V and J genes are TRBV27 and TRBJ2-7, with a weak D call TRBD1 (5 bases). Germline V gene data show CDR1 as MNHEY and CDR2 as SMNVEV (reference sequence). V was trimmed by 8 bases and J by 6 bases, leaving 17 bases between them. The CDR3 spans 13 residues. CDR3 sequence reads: CASSLTRVGEQYF. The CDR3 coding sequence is TGTGCCAGCTCACTCACCAGGGTAGGCGAGCAGTACTTC.

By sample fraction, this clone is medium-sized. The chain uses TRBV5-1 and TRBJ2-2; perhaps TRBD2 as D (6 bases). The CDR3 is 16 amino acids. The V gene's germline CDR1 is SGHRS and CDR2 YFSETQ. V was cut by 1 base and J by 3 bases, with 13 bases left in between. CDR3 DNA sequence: TGCGCCAGCAGCTTGTCGGGAGCAACTTACACCGGGGAGCTGTTTTTT. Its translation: CASSLSGATYTGELFF.

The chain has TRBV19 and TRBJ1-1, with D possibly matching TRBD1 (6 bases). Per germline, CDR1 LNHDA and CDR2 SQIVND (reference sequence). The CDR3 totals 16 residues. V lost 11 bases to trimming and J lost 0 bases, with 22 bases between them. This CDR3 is CAPRGWPGEVNTEAFF. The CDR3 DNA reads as TGTGCCCCGCGGGGCTGGCCAGGGGAAGTGAACACTGAAGCTTTCTTT.

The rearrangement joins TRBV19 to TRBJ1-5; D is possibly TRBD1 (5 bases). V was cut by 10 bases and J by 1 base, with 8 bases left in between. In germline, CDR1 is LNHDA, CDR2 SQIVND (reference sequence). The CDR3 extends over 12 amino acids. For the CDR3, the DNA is TGTGCCACCCGACAGAGCAATCAGCCCCAGCATTTT. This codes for CATRQSNQPQHF. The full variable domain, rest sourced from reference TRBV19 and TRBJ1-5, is DGGITQSPKYLFRKEGQNVTLSCEQNLNHDAMYWYRQDPGQGLRLIYYSQIVNDFQKGDIAEGYSVSREKKESFPLTVTSAQKNPTAFYLCATRQSNQPQHFGDGTRLSIL.

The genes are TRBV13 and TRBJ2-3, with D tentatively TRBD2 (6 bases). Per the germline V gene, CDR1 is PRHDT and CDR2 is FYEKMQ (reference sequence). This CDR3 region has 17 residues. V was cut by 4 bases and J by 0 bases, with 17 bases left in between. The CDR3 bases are TGTGCCAGCAGCTCAGAAGGGGACGCGGGGAGCACAGATACGCAGTATTTT. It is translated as CASSSEGDAGSTDTQYF. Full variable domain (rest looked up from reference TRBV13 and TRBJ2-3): AAGVIQSPRHLIKEKRETATLKCYPIPRHDTVYWYQQGPGQDPQFLISFYEKMQSDKGSIPDRFSAQQFSDYHSELNMSSLELGDSALYFCASSSEGDAGSTDTQYFGPGTRLTVL.

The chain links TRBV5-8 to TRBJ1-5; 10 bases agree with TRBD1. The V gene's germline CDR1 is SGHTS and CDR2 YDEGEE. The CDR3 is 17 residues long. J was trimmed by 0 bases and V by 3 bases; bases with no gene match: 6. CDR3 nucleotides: TGTGCCAGCAGCTCGATCGACAGGGGGCTTAGCAATCAGCCCCAGCATTTT. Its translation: CASSSIDRGLSNQPQHF. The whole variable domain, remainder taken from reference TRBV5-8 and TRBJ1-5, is EAGVTQSPTHLIKTRGQQATLRCSPISGHTSVYWYQQALGLGLQFLLWYDEGEERNRGNFPPRFSGRQFPNYSSELNVNALELEDSALYLCASSSIDRGLSNQPQHFGDGTRLSIL.

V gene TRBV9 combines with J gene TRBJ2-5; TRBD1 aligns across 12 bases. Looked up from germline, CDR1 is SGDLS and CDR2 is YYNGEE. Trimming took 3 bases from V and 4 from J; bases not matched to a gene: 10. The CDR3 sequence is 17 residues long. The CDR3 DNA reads TGTGCCAGCAGCGAACCGGGACAGGGGGCTCGGGCAGAGACCCAGTACTTC. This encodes CASSEPGQGARAETQYF.

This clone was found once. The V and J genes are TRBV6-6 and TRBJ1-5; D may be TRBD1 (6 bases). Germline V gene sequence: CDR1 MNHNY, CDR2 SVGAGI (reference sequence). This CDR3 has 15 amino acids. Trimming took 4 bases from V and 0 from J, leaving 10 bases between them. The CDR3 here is CASSSQGNSNQPQHF. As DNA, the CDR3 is TGTGCCAGCAGTTCCCAGGGGAATAGCAATCAGCCCCAGCATTTT.

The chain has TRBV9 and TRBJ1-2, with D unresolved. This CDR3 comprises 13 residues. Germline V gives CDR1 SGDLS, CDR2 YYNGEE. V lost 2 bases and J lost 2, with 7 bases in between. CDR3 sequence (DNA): TGTGCCAGCAGCGTCTTTGCCAACTATGGCTACACCTTC. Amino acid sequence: CASSVFANYGYTF.